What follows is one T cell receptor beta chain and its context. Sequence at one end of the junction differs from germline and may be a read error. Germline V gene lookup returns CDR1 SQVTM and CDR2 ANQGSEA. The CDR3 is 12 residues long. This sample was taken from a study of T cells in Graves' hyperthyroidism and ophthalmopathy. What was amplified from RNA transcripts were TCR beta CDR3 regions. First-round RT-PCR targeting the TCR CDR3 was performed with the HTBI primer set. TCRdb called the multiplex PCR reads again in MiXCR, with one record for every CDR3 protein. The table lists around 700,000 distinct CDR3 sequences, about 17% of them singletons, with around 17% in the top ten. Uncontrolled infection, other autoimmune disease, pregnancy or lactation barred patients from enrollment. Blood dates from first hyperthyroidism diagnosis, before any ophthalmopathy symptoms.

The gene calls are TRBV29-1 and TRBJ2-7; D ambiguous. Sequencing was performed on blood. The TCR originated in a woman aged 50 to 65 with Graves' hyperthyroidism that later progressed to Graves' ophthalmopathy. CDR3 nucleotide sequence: TGCAGCGTTGAAGACAGGTCCTGCGAGCAGTACTTC. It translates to CSVEDRSCEQYF.